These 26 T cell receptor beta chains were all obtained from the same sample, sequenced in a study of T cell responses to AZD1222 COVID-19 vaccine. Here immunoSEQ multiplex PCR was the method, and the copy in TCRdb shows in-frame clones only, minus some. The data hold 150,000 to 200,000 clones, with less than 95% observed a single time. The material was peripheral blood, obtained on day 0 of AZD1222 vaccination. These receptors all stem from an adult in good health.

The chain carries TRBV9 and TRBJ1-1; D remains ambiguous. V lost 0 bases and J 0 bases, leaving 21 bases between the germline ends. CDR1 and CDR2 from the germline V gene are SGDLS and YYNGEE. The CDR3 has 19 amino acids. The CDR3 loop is CASSVEAADYIRLNTEAFF. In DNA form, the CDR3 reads TGTGCCAGCAGCGTAGAGGCAGCAGATTACATAAGATTGAACACTGAAGCTTTCTTT.

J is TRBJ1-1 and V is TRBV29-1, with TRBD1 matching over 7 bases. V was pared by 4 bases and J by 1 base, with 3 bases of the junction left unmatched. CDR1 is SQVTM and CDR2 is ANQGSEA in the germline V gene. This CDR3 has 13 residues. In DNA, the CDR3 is TGCAGCGTTGTGGGACAGAGGAACACTGAAGCTTTCTTT. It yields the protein CSVVGQRNTEAFF.

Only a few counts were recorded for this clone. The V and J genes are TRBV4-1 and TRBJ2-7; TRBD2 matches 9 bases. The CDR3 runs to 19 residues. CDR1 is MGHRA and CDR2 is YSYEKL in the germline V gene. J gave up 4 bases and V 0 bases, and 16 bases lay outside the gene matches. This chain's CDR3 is CASSQDLQGRASGEYEQYF. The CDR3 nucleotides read TGCGCCAGCAGCCAAGATCTTCAGGGTCGGGCTAGCGGGGAATACGAGCAGTACTTC.

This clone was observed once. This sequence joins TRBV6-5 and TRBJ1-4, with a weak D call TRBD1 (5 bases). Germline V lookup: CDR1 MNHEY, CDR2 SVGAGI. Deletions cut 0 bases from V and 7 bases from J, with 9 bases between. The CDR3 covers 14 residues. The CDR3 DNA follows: TGTGCCAGCAGTTACTCTCCCGGGACTGAAAAACTGTTTTTT. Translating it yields CASSYSPGTEKLFF.

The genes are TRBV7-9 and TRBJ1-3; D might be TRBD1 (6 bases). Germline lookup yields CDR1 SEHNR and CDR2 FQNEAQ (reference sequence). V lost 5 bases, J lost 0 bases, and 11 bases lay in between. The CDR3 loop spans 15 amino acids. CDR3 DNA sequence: TGTGCCAGCAGCAAAGGGGGGAGCTCTGGAAACACCATATATTTT. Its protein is CASSKGGSSGNTIYF.

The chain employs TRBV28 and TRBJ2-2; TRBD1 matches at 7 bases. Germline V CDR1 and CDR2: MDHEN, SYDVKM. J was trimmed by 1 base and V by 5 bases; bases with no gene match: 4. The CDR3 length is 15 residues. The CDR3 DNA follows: TGTGCCAGCAGTACGGGACAGCTGAACACCGGGGAGCTGTTTTTT. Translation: CASSTGQLNTGELFF.

DNA for the CDR3: TGTGCCAGCAGTGAACGGCGTGGGCGGAGTAACTATGGCTACACCTTC. As protein: CASSERRGRSNYGYTF. V usage is TRBV25-1 and J usage is TRBJ1-2; D ambiguous. Germline V lookup: CDR1 MGHDK, CDR2 SYGVNS. Between the trimmed V and J ends, which lost 2 bases and 1 base, there was a span of 14 bases. CDR3 length equals 16 residues.

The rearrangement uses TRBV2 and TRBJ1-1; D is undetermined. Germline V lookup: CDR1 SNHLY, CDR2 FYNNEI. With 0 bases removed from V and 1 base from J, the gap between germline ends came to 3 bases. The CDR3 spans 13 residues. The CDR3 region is CASSEAGNTEAFF. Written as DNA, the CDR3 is TGTGCCAGCAGTGAAGCAGGGAACACTGAAGCTTTCTTT.

The CDR3 DNA is TGTGCCAGCAACTCTGGGGGCAGGGACATTCAGTACTTC. Translating it yields CASNSGGRDIQYF. This chain uses TRBV9 with TRBJ2-4; D is possibly TRBD1 (6 bases). The CDR3 is 13 amino acids. V was clipped by 6 bases and J by 8 bases, with 15 bases between them. CDR1 and CDR2 from the germline V gene are SGDLS and YYNGEE.

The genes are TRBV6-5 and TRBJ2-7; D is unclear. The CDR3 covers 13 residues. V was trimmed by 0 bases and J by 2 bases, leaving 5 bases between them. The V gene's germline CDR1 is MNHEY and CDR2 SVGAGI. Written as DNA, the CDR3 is TGTGCCAGCAGTTACTCGTCGGCCTACGAGCAGTACTTC. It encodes CASSYSSAYEQYF.

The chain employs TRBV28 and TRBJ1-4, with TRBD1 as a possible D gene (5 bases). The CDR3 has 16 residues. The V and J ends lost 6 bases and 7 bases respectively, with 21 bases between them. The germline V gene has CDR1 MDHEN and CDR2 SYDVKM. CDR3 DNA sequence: TGTGCCAGCAGACCCACACTGGGGGGGTTACGTGAAAAACTGTTTTTT. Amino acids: CASRPTLGGLREKLFF.

Here the CDR3 reads CSASPGLVAGELFF. The CDR3, as DNA: TGCAGTGCTAGTCCGGGACTAGTCGCCGGGGAGCTGTTTTTT. The rearrangement uses TRBV20-1 and TRBJ2-2, with 8 bases matching TRBD2. V shed 3 bases, J shed 6 bases, and the junction held 6 bases outside the gene matches. CDR3 length equals 14 residues. Germline V gene data show CDR1 as DFQATT and CDR2 as SNEGSKA (reference sequence).

The CDR3: CASSMGTGPYEQYF. In DNA, the CDR3 is TGTGCCAGCAGTATGGGGACAGGGCCCTACGAGCAGTACTTC. The rearrangement links TRBV27 to TRBJ2-7; 9 bases agree with TRBD1. After removal of 5 bases from V and 2 bases from J, the junction contained 4 bases not matched to a gene. Germline V gene sequence: CDR1 MNHEY, CDR2 SMNVEV (reference sequence). The CDR3 runs to 14 residues.

Here the CDR3 reads CASSPTGRGGGAFF. For the CDR3, the DNA is TGTGCCAGCAGTCCAACAGGGCGGGGTGGTGGAGCTTTCTTT. The chain couples TRBV28 to TRBJ1-1, with a possible D match to TRBD1 (6 bases). This CDR3 region has 14 residues. Germline V gives CDR1 MDHEN, CDR2 SYDVKM. V gave up 5 bases and J gave up 10 bases, with 20 bases separating them.

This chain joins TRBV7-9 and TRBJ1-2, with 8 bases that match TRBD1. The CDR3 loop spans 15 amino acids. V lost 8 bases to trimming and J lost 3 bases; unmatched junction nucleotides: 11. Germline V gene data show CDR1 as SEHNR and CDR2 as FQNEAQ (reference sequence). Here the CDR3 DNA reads TGTGCCAGCTCTCCCCGAACAGGGGGGGACTATGGCTACACCTTC. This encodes CASSPRTGGDYGYTF. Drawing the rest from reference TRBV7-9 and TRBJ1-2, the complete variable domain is DTGVSQNPRHKITKRGQNVTFRCDPISEHNRLYWYRQTLGQGPEFLTYFQNEAQLEKSRLLSDRFSAERPKGSFSTLEIQRTEQGDSAMYLCASSPRTGGDYGYTFGSGTRLTVV.

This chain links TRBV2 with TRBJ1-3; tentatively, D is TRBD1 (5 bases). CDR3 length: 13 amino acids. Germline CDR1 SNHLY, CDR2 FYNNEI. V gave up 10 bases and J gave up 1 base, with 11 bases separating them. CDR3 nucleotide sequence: TGTGCCACTCGGCAGGGTTCTGGAAACACCATATATTTT. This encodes CATRQGSGNTIYF.

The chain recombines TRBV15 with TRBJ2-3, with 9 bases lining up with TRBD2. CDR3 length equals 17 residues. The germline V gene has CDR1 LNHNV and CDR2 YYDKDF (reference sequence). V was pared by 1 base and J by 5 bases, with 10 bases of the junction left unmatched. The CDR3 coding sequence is TGTGCCACCAGCAGAGGGGGGCTAGCGGGACGTCAAGATACGCAGTATTTT. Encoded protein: CATSRGGLAGRQDTQYF.

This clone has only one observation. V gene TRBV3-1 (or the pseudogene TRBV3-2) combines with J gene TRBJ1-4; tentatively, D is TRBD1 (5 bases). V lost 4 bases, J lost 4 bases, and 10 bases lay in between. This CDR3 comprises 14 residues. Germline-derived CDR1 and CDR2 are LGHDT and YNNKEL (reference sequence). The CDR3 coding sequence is TGTGCCAGCAGCCGCGGGACCTTTAATGAAAAACTGTTTTTT. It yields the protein CASSRGTFNEKLFF.

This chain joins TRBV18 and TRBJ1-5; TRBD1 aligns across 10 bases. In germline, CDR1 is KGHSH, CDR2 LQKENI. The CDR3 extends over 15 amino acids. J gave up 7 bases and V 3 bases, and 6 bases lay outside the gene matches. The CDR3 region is CASSPGQGLGQPQHF. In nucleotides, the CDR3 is TGTGCCAGCTCACCGGGACAGGGGTTGGGGCAGCCCCAGCATTTT. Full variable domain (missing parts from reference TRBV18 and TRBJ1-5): NAGVMQNPRHLVRRRGQEARLRCSPMKGHSHVYWYRQLPEEGLKFMVYLQKENIIDESGMPKERFSAEFPKEGPSILRIQQVVRGDSAAYFCASSPGQGLGQPQHFGDGTRLSIL.

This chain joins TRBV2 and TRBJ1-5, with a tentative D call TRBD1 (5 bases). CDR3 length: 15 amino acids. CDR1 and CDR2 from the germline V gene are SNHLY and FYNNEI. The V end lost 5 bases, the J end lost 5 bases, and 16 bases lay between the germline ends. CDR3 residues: CASSMGPARDQPQHF. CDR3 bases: TGTGCCAGCAGTATGGGGCCAGCAAGGGATCAGCCCCAGCATTTT.

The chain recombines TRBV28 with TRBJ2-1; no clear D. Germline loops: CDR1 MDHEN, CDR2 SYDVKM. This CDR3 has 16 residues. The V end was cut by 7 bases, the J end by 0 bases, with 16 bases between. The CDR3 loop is CASKQFDPSSYNEQFF. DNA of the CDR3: TGTGCCAGCAAACAGTTCGACCCCAGCTCCTACAATGAGCAGTTCTTC.

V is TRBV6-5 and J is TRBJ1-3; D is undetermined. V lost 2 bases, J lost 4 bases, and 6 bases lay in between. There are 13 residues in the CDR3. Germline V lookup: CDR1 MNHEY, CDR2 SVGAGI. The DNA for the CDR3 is TGTGCCAGCAGTTACGGTGTCGGAAACACCATATATTTT. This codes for CASSYGVGNTIYF.

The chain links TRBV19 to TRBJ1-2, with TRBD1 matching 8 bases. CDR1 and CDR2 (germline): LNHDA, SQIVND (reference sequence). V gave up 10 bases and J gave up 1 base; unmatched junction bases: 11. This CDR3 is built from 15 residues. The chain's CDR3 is CATRDRGRVNYGYTF. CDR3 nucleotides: TGTGCCACCCGAGACAGGGGCCGGGTTAACTATGGCTACACCTTC. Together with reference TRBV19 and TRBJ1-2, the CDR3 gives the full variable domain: DGGITQSPKYLFRKEGQNVTLSCEQNLNHDAMYWYRQDPGQGLRLIYYSQIVNDFQKGDIAEGYSVSREKKESFPLTVTSAQKNPTAFYLCATRDRGRVNYGYTFGSGTRLTVV.

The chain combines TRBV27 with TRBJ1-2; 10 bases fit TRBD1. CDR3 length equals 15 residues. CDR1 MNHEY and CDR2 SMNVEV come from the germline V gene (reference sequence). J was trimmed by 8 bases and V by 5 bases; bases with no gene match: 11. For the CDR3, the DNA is TGTGCCAGCAGTCCAAGGACAGGGGGGTCTTCGGGCTACACCTTC. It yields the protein CASSPRTGGSSGYTF.

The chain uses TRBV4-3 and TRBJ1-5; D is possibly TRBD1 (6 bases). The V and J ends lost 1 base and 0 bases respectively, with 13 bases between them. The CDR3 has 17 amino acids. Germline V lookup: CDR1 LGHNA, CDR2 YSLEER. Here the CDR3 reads CASSQGYRAGSNQPQHF. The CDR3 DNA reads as TGCGCCAGCAGCCAAGGGTACAGGGCTGGTAGCAATCAGCCCCAGCATTTT.

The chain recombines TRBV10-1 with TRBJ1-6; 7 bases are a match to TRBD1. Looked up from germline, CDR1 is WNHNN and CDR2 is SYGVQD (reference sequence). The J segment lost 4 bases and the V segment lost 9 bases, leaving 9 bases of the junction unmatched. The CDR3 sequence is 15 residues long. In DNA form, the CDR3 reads TGCGCCAGTGGACAGGCGAACCTGTATAATTCACCCCTCCACTTT. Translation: CASGQANLYNSPLHF.